The entry below describes one TCR beta chain. The specificity of this receptor is unknown. The junction does not match germline at one end; this may be a read error. For CDR1 and CDR2, the germline V gene lists SQVTM and ANQGSEA. The CDR3 runs 13 amino acids, cysteine and phenylalanine included. Only the CDR3 DNA stays, 39 bases, in frame from base 1. PBMCs were isolated by Ficoll-Paque density gradient centrifugation. The sample originates from a study of T-cell memory formation after mild COVID-19 (dated by TCRdb to the early 2020s). Background for the entire study: TCR sequence clusters from the two donors were found to be largely donor specific. In a couple of donors, T-cell clones that expanded and contracted after mild COVID-19 were tracked by sequencing TCRalpha and TCRbeta repertoires over time. The cohort comprised two young, previously healthy adult volunteers, one female and one male. Points the paper makes about the study in general: Contracting CD4+ clones appeared mostly in the CM and EM memory subsets, whereas CD8+ clones were enriched in EMRA. Clones contracting from day 15 to 85 had balanced CD4/CD8 phenotypes, while a second wave expanding from day 15 to 37 was biased towards CD4+. Some responding clones were detected in pre-infection memory, which suggested that pre-existing cross-reactive memory T cells had joined the SARS-CoV-2 response. SARS-CoV-2 specificity of the second-wave clones peaking on day 37 was not confirmed. Only a couple of mild cases were covered by the study, and larger cohorts that include severe cases with pre-infection samples were considered necessary.

Reads for this sample came from an Illumina NovaSeq 6000. Using 5'RACE with constant-segment primers, TCRalpha and TCRbeta cDNA libraries were constructed, with sample barcodes and unique molecular identifiers added in the process. Trizol reagent was used to extract RNA from every sample. The libraries were amplified in two PCR steps, and the second step added a second sample barcode and Illumina TruSeq adapters. Libraries were sequenced on an Illumina NovaSeq with 2 x 150 bp paired-end reads. The study's processing was this. Demultiplexing of reads and collapsing into UMI-guided consensus sequences were performed with migec v1.2.7. Using mixcr v2.1.11, the UMI consensuses were aligned to TRA and TRB V and J templates and assembled into clonotypes. Clonotypes were classified as expanded or contracted when called significant by both edgeR and NoisET, with noise models trained on biological replicates. edgeR calls used a false discovery rate-adjusted p below 0.01 and a log2 fold-change threshold of 1. As an exploratory analysis of dynamics, max-normalized trajectories of the 1000 most abundant clonotypes were examined with PCA combined with hierarchical clustering. The CD4 or CD8 phenotype of responding clones was assigned using the separately sequenced CD4+ and CD8+ repertoires. TCRdb took the public reads, trimmed them with fastp at Q25, ran MiXCR for clone calling and kept in-frame beta chains. Entries are consolidated by CDR3 protein sequence, retaining the most common genes and DNA. The V and J calls, along with clone size, are taken from TCRdb and not from the paper's own processing. The sample records some 120,000 distinct CDR3 sequences, about a sixth of which are singletons. The ten largest clones capture approximately 15% of the sample.

This sequence originates from an adult woman who had mild COVID-19 (a few samples of this study predate the infection). The sample titles of this study are shuffled in the database, so cell type and time point are left out; the donor was told from shared clones. Sequencing was performed on PBMCs or a T cell subset sorted from them (not recorded which). The V and J segments used are TRBV29-1 and TRBJ2-5, with the D gene call left open. The sequenced DNA is TGCAGCGTTGAAGGGACGGCCCAAGATACCCAGTACTTC. Translated, this is CSVEGTAQDTQYF.